The 14 T cell receptor beta chains below were found in one sample sequenced in a study of shared clonotypes between healthy human individuals. The repertoire was sequenced with immunoSEQ multiplex PCR; TCRdb's copy has only in-frame clones and lacks some. This table holds roughly 1,100,000 clones, about 70% found once. The sample was memory CD4+ T cells sorted from blood. Subset reported: CD45RA-negative fraction. The receptors come from a man younger than 35 in good health.

The chain couples TRBV6-6 to TRBJ2-7, with 7 bases identical to TRBD1. The germline V gene encodes CDR1 MNHNY and CDR2 SVGAGI (reference sequence). CDR3 size: 14 residues. The J segment lost 0 bases and the V segment lost 5 bases, leaving 4 bases of the junction unmatched. The CDR3 here is CASSPGTASYEQYF. Here the CDR3 DNA reads TGTGCCAGCAGTCCCGGGACAGCCTCCTACGAGCAGTACTTC.

This clone was seen more than once but under ten times. The V and J genes are TRBV4-2 and TRBJ2-3; possibly TRBD2 for D (6 bases). Trimming stripped 4 bases from V and 6 bases from J, with 11 bases between. This CDR3 is built from 13 residues. In germline, CDR1 is LGHNA, CDR2 YNFKEQ. The CDR3 is CASSRAAGDTQYF. The CDR3 DNA is TGTGCCAGCAGCCGAGCGGCGGGGGATACGCAGTATTTT.

The rearrangement uses TRBV7-9 and TRBJ2-7; 7 positions match TRBD1. CDR1 and CDR2 (germline): SEHNR, FQNEAQ (reference sequence). J lost 3 bases, V lost 9 bases, and 8 bases had no gene match. The CDR3 sequence is 13 residues long. As DNA, the CDR3 is TGTGCCAGTGGACAGGCAAAATACTACGAGCAGTACTTC. This translates into CASGQAKYYEQYF.

The chain recombines TRBV5-1 with TRBJ1-5; D is undetermined. CDR1 is SGHRS, CDR2 YFSETQ, per germline. Trimming removed 7 bases from V and 7 bases from J, with 15 bases in between. CDR3 size: 13 residues. The DNA for the CDR3 is TGCGCCAGCGCGGTCGGGGTTGAGCAGCCCCAGCATTTT. Protein sequence: CASAVGVEQPQHF.

This clone occurred once. The V call is TRBV27, the J call TRBJ2-1, with D perhaps matching TRBD2 (6 bases). This CDR3 comprises 12 residues. The V end lost 5 bases, the J end lost 12 bases, and 14 bases lay between the germline ends. From germline, CDR1 is MNHEY and CDR2 SMNVEV (reference sequence). The CDR3 sequence is CASSPTSSRQFF. The CDR3 DNA sequence: TGTGCCAGCAGTCCAACTAGCTCTCGGCAGTTCTTC.

This clone was counted between two and nine times. The CDR3 DNA follows: TGTGCCTGGAGAACCGGGCAGGATTCACCCCTCCACTTT. Its translation: CAWRTGQDSPLHF. V is TRBV30 and J is TRBJ1-6; no definite D call. The CDR3 length is 13 residues. Trimming removed 3 bases from V and 8 bases from J, with 11 bases in between. Germline V CDR1 and CDR2: GTSNPN, SVGIG (reference sequence).

This chain uses TRBV30 with TRBJ2-5; no reliable D call. V was shortened by 0 bases and J by 7 bases, with 12 bases between the two germline ends. The CDR3 is 13 amino acids. The germline gives CDR1 GTSNPN, CDR2 SVGIG (reference sequence). CDR3 residues: CAWSVVEKGTQYF. The CDR3 DNA follows: TGTGCCTGGAGTGTCGTGGAAAAGGGGACCCAGTACTTC.

The chain combines TRBV10-3 with TRBJ2-1; 10 bases fit TRBD1. This CDR3 contains 14 residues. Germline V gene sequence: CDR1 ENHRY, CDR2 SYGVKD. J lost 4 bases, V lost 4 bases, and 1 base had no gene match. The chain's CDR3 is CAISGTGGYNEQFF. CDR3 bases: TGTGCCATCAGTGGGACAGGGGGGTACAATGAGCAGTTCTTC.

V and J are TRBV11-2 and TRBJ2-2; D may correspond to TRBD1 or TRBD2 (6 bases each). The CDR3 has 16 amino acids. Germline V gene data show CDR1 as SGHAT and CDR2 as FQNNGV. The V end lost 5 bases, the J end lost 3 bases, and 16 bases lay between the germline ends. CDR3 DNA: TGTGCCAGCAGCCGTGCCGGGGGCGCGGACACCGGGGAGCTGTTTTTT. This codes for CASSRAGGADTGELFF. Looking up the rest from reference TRBV11-2 and TRBJ2-2 gives the full variable domain: EAGVAQSPRYKIIEKRQSVAFWCNPISGHATLYWYQQILGQGPKLLIQFQNNGVVDDSQLPKDRFSAERLKGVDSTLKIQPAKLEDSAVYLCASSRAGGADTGELFFGEGSRLTVL.

The J gene is TRBJ1-2, the V gene TRBV18; 10 bases are a match to TRBD1. V was clipped by 0 bases and J by 7 bases; unmatched bases: 17. CDR1 and CDR2 (germline): KGHSH, LQKENI. The CDR3 has 19 residues. CDR3 in amino acids: CASSPPGVTGGASTSGYTF. The CDR3 DNA sequence: TGTGCCAGCTCACCACCGGGGGTGACAGGGGGCGCGTCAACGAGTGGCTACACCTTC.

The chain recombines TRBV18 with TRBJ2-5; 9 nucleotides align to TRBD1. Trimming removed 3 bases from V and 2 bases from J; junction bases left unmatched: 7. In germline, CDR1 is KGHSH, CDR2 LQKENI. The CDR3 has 16 amino acids. DNA of the CDR3: TGTGCCAGCTCACCGGCCGGGACAGGGTGGCAAGAGACCCAGTACTTC. Translation: CASSPAGTGWQETQYF.

This clone showed up just a few times. The chain recombines TRBV6-1 with TRBJ1-4; 10 bases align to TRBD1. The CDR3 consists of 15 residues. Germline V lookup: CDR1 MNHNS, CDR2 SASEGT. J lost 10 bases, V lost 3 bases, and 8 bases had no gene match. The CDR3 bases are TGTGCCAGCAGTGATGGGACAGGGGAAGTAGTAAAACTGTTTTTT. Amino acids: CASSDGTGEVVKLFF.

The chain combines TRBV4-1 with TRBJ2-2; 8 positions match TRBD2. J lost 7 bases, V lost 4 bases, and 8 bases had no gene match. Per germline, CDR1 MGHRA and CDR2 YSYEKL. The CDR3 runs 15 residues. The CDR3 here is CASSRGGGNGGELFF. The CDR3 DNA is TGCGCCAGCAGCCGTGGCGGGGGGAATGGCGGGGAGCTGTTTTTT.

Here the CDR3 reads CASSPHSRQGLGELFF. The DNA of the CDR3 is TGTGCCAGCAGCCCGCATTCGAGGCAGGGGCTGGGGGAGCTGTTTTTT. J is TRBJ2-2 and V is TRBV5-5; TRBD1 is a possible D gene (6 bases). Trimming took 4 bases from V and 8 from J, leaving 21 bases between them. The CDR3 is 16 amino acids. Germline V gives CDR1 SGHKS, CDR2 YYEKEE (reference sequence).